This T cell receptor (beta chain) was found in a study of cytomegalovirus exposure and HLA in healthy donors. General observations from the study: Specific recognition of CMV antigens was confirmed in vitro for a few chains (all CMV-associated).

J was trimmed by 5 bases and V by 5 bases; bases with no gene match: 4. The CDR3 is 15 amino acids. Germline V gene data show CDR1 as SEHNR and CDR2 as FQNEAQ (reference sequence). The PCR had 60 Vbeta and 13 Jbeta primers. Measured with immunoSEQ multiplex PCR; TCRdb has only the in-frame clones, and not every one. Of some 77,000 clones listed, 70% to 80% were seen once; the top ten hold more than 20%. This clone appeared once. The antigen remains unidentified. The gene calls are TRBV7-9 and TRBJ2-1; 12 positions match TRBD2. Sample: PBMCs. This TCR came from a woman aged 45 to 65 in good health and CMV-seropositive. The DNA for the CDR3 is TGTGCCAGCAGCAGAGGACTAGCGGGGAACAATGAGCAGTTCTTC. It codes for CASSRGLAGNNEQFF. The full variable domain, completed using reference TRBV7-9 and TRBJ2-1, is DTGVSQNPRHKITKRGQNVTFRCDPISEHNRLYWYRQTLGQGPEFLTYFQNEAQLEKSRLLSDRFSAERPKGSFSTLEIQRTEQGDSAMYLCASSRGLAGNNEQFFGPGTRLTVL.